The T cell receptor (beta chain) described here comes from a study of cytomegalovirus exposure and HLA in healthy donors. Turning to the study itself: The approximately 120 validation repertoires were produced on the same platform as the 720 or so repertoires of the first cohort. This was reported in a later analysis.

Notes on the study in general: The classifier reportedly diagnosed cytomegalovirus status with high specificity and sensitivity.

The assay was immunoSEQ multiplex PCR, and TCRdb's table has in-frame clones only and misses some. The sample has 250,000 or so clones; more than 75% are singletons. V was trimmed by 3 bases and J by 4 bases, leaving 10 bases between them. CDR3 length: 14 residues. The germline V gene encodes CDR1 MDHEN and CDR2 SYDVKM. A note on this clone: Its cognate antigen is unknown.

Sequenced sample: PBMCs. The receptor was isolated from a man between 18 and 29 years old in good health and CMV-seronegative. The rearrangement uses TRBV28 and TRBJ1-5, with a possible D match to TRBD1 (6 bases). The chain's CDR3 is CASSFGTSNQPQHF. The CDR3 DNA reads TGTGCCAGCAGTTTTGGGACATCAAATCAGCCCCAGCATTTT.